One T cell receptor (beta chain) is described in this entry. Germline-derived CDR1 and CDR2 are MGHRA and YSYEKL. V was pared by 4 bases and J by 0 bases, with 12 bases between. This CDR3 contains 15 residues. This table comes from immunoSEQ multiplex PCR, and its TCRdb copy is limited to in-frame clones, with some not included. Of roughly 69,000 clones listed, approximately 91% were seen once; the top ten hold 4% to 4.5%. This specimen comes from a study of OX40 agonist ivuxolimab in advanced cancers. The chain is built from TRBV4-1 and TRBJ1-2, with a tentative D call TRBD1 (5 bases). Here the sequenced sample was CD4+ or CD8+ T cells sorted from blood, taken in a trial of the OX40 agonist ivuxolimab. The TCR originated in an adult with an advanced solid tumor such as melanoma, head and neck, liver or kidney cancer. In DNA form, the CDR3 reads TGCGCCAGCAGCCCAGTTGGACACGCTAACTATGGCTACACCTTC. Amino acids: CASSPVGHANYGYTF.